Following are 28 T cell receptor beta chains from one sample sequenced in a study of blood T cells in healthy people across ages. Primers used in a second PCR of about 7 to 12 cycles were a sample-barcoded 5' primer and a J-beta primer mix. TCRdb re-analysed the 5' RACE reads in MiXCR, keeping a single row per CDR3 protein. In the table there are under 950,000 distinct CDR3 sequences, about 20% of which are singletons. The sequenced sample consisted of blood. The receptors stem from a man in his sixties or seventies in good health.

V usage is TRBV18 and J usage is TRBJ2-7; D possibly corresponds to TRBD1 (5 bases). Germline loops: CDR1 KGHSH, CDR2 LQKENI. The V gene lost 2 bases and the J gene lost 6 bases, with 11 bases spanning the gap. The CDR3 contains 13 residues. This chain's CDR3 is CASSPDSFSEQYV. The CDR3 nucleotides are TGTGCCAGCTCACCAGACAGCTTTAGCGAGCAGTACGTC.

A word on this clonotype: A much larger clone sits a single nucleotide away, making a read error possible. The chain combines TRBV28 with TRBJ1-1, with TRBD1 matching 7 bases. Trimming cost V 3 bases and J 4 bases; bases outside gene matches: 14. In germline, CDR1 is MDHEN, CDR2 SYDVKM. The CDR3 is made up of 17 amino acids. The CDR3 loop reads CASSLRQGPPWGTEAFF. DNA for the CDR3: TGTGCCAGCAGTTTGAGACAGGGACCTCCATGGGGCACTGAAGCTTTCTTT.

The genes are TRBV7-2 and TRBJ2-7, with TRBD2 identical over 7 bases. Germline CDR1 is SGHTA and CDR2 is FQGNSA. The CDR3 extends over 14 amino acids. The V segment lost 2 bases and the J segment 6 bases; nucleotides outside the gene matches: 7. CDR3 DNA: TGTGCCAGCAGCTTACGGCGGGAGTTTTTCGAGCAGTACGTC. Translated, it gives CASSLRREFFEQYV.

This clonotype has more than one count but fewer than ten. J is TRBJ1-5 and V is TRBV24-1; 7 nucleotides line up with TRBD1. Germline CDR1 KGHDR, CDR2 SFDVKD. V was clipped by 6 bases and J by 0 bases; unmatched bases: 10. This CDR3 has 17 amino acids. The CDR3 spells CATSTGTDAYSNQPQHF. The CDR3 DNA reads TGTGCCACCAGTACCGGGACAGATGCTTATAGCAATCAGCCCCAGCATTTT.

This clonotype has only a few counts. The chain is built from TRBV25-1 and TRBJ2-1; 10 bases fit TRBD2. Germline lookup yields CDR1 MGHDK and CDR2 SYGVNS. The trim removed 5 bases at V and 1 base at J, leaving 5 bases unmatched. CDR3 length: 16 amino acids. The CDR3 protein is CASSPSTSGSYNEQFF. The CDR3 nucleotides are TGTGCCAGCAGTCCCTCGACTAGCGGGTCCTACAATGAGCAGTTCTTC.

This clonotype was observed a handful of times. V is TRBV5-1 and J is TRBJ2-2; D call uncertain. V was cut by 0 bases and J by 4 bases, with 13 bases left in between. Per germline, CDR1 SGHRS and CDR2 YFSETQ. This CDR3 comprises 16 residues. CDR3 coding DNA: TGCGCCAGCAGCTTGGCAGGAAACCCAGCCACCGGGGAGCTGTTTTTT. This translates into CASSLAGNPATGELFF.

This clonotype was counted ten times or more. This chain links TRBV20-1 with TRBJ2-6, with TRBD1 matching over 7 bases. J gave up 0 bases and V 6 bases, and 5 bases lay outside the gene matches. CDR3 length: 15 residues. CDR1 DFQATT and CDR2 SNEGSKA come from the germline V gene (reference sequence). The CDR3 protein is CSARQGLSGANVLTF. CDR3 sequence (DNA): TGCAGTGCCAGACAGGGTCTCTCTGGGGCCAACGTCCTGACTTTC.

This clonotype was detected a few times. The rearrangement links TRBV29-1 to TRBJ2-1; the D is unclear. The CDR3 length is 12 residues. Germline lookup yields CDR1 SQVTM and CDR2 ANQGSEA. V was shortened by 7 bases and J by 0 bases, with 7 bases between the two germline ends. The CDR3 DNA reads as TGCAGCGCTCTAAACTCCTACAATGAGCAGTTCTTC. It encodes CSALNSYNEQFF.

This clonotype was counted only a few times. This rearrangement joins TRBV20-1 to TRBJ2-5, with D tentatively TRBD1 or TRBD2 (5 bases each). CDR1 and CDR2 (germline): DFQATT, SNEGSKA (reference sequence). Trimming shortened V by 5 bases and J by 3 bases, and 10 bases separated the two germline ends. CDR3 length: 12 residues. CDR3 in amino acids: CSAAGTEETQYF. In DNA form, the CDR3 reads TGCAGTGCTGCAGGGACGGAAGAGACCCAGTACTTC.

This clonotype was found a few times. This chain joins TRBV5-6 and TRBJ2-5, with D tentatively TRBD1 (6 bases). Germline loops: CDR1 SGHDT, CDR2 YYEEEE. Trimming cost V 4 bases and J 4 bases, with 14 bases left between them. There are 14 residues in the CDR3. CDR3 nucleotides: TGTGCCAGCAGCCCACTTCCCAGGGGAGAGACCCAGTACTTC. Translation gives CASSPLPRGETQYF.

V is TRBV12-3 or TRBV12-4 and J is TRBJ1-4; unclear D gene. Trimming removed 3 bases from V and 2 bases from J, with 13 bases in between. The CDR3 consists of 16 residues. As DNA, the CDR3 is TGTGCCAGCAGTTTCGAAGAGTTCACGACTAATGAAAAACTGTTTTTT. Protein: CASSFEEFTTNEKLFF.

This clonotype was counted between two and nine times. The rearrangement links TRBV6-1 to TRBJ2-3; the match to TRBD2 covers 12 bases. From germline, CDR1 is MNHNS and CDR2 SASEGT. Trimming removed 5 bases from V and 4 bases from J; junction bases left unmatched: 10. The length of the CDR3 is 17 residues. CDR3 residues: CASSLAGGPSVADTQYF. The CDR3 DNA sequence: TGTGCCAGCAGTCTAGCGGGGGGGCCTTCTGTAGCAGATACGCAGTATTTT.

This clonotype was found a few times. It is likely a read error, because the conserved phenylalanine at the end of the CDR3 is missing. V usage is TRBV20-1 and J usage is TRBJ2-5, with 13 bases aligning to TRBD2. V was pared by 4 bases and J by 11 bases, with 16 bases of the junction left unmatched. Germline assignment: CDR1 DFQATT and CDR2 SNEGSKA (reference sequence). The length of the CDR3 is 16 residues. Here the CDR3 DNA reads TGCAGTGCTATAAGGACTAGCGGGAGTGGGGTTCGGGAGCAGTACGTC. Amino acids: CSAIRTSGSGVREQYV.

This clonotype occurred a few times. The chain has TRBV6-4 and TRBJ2-2; D call uncertain. The CDR3 loop spans 14 amino acids. Germline CDR1 MRHNA, CDR2 SNTAGT. V lost 4 bases and J 2 bases, leaving 8 bases between the germline ends. The CDR3 spells CASSGRINTGELFF. Written as DNA, the CDR3 is TGTGCCAGCAGTGGACGGATCAACACCGGGGAGCTGTTTTTT.

The rearrangement joins TRBV12-3 or TRBV12-4 to TRBJ2-1; 9 bases fit TRBD1. The J call is in doubt because the DNA end fits TRBJ2-5 better. This CDR3 region has 16 residues. CDR3 sequence: CASSSPGTGIEETQYF. The CDR3 DNA is TGTGCCAGCAGTTCCCCGGGGACAGGGATCGAGGAGACCCAGTACTTC.

A few counts support this clonotype. The chain carries TRBV28 and TRBJ2-5; no clear D. The J call may be incorrect, as the DNA end agrees better with TRBJ2-1. The CDR3 is 11 amino acids. Germline CDR1 MDHEN, CDR2 SYDVKM. CDR3 coding DNA: TGTGCCAGCAATTCGGGTAATGAGCAGTTCTTC. Protein sequence: CASNSGNEQFF.

The genes are TRBV20-1 and TRBJ2-6; D not resolved. CDR1 and CDR2 (germline): DFQATT, SNEGSKA (reference sequence). The ends were cut back, 0 bases at V and 4 bases at J, with 13 bases in the middle. This CDR3 has 16 residues. The CDR3 nucleotides are TGCAGTGCTAGAGATAGACCCTTTGCGGGGGCCAACGTCCTGACTTTC. Translation: CSARDRPFAGANVLTF.

The table lists this clonotype with a few counts. The chain carries TRBV14 and TRBJ2-3; D gene unclear. The CDR3 has 16 amino acids. The V end was cut by 4 bases, the J end by 5 bases, with 19 bases between. Germline loops: CDR1 SGHDN, CDR2 FVKESK. CDR3 nucleotide sequence: TGTGCCAGCAGCCCCCGGTCGCCTCGACTTGTAGATACGCAGTATTTT. It codes for CASSPRSPRLVDTQYF.

Ten or more counts support this clonotype. V gene TRBV27 combines with J gene TRBJ2-1, with TRBD2 matching over 7 bases. The germline V gene encodes CDR1 MNHEY and CDR2 SMNVEV (reference sequence). CDR3 length: 16 amino acids. V trimming: 0 bases; J trimming: 4 bases; junction bases outside the gene matches: 6. The CDR3 reads CASSLSRRGGYNEQFF. CDR3 DNA: TGTGCCAGCAGTTTATCGAGGCGCGGGGGTTACAATGAGCAGTTCTTC.

Details on this clonotype: The conserved closing phenylalanine or tryptophan is absent in this CDR3, likely reflecting a read error. The V and J genes are TRBV7-9 and TRBJ2-1; D may be TRBD2 (5 bases). Matching the DNA end better, TRBJ2-7 makes the J call doubtful. Germline lookup yields CDR1 SEHNR and CDR2 FQNEAQ (reference sequence). This CDR3 is built from 13 residues. As DNA, the CDR3 is TGTGCCAGCAGCTTAGAGGCTAGCTCCAAGCAGTACGTC. Translating gives CASSLEASSKQYV.

This clonotype was picked up a small number of times. The V and J genes are TRBV19 and TRBJ2-6; D call uncertain. The V and J ends lost 4 bases and 0 bases respectively, with 10 bases between them. Germline assignment: CDR1 LNHDA and CDR2 SQIVND (reference sequence). The CDR3 has 16 residues. The CDR3 nucleotides read TGTGCCAGTAGTAGATTTGGTAGCTCTGGGGCCAACGTCCTGACTTTC. This gives the protein CASSRFGSSGANVLTF.

The rearrangement joins TRBV20-1 to TRBJ2-5; TRBD2 agrees at 8 bases. The CDR3 is made up of 13 amino acids. Germline V lookup: CDR1 DFQATT, CDR2 SNEGSKA (reference sequence). After removal of 5 bases from V and 7 bases from J, the junction contained 9 bases not matched to a gene. CDR3 in amino acids: CSAGTSGSGTQYF. As DNA, the CDR3 is TGCAGTGCTGGGACTAGTGGGAGTGGGACCCAGTACTTC.

The genes are TRBV5-1 and TRBJ2-7; tentatively, D is TRBD2 (5 bases). This CDR3 contains 15 residues. V lost 4 bases to trimming and J lost 3 bases, with 17 bases between them. Germline V CDR1 and CDR2: SGHRS, YFSETQ. This CDR3 is CASSPQVFGNYEQYF. Here the CDR3 DNA reads TGCGCCAGCAGCCCCCAAGTTTTCGGGAACTACGAGCAGTACTTC.

This clonotype occurred a few times. V gene TRBV6-6 combines with J gene TRBJ2-1; 7 bases line up with TRBD1. The DNA end is more similar to TRBJ2-5, so the J call may be wrong. The germline CDR1 and CDR2 sequences are MNHNY and SVGAGI (reference sequence). The CDR3 has 15 amino acids. The CDR3 nucleotides are TGTGCCAGCAGCAACCGTATAGGGGGCGTAGAGACCCAGTACTTC. Its protein is CASSNRIGGVETQYF.

This clonotype was observed a handful of times. The chain is built from TRBV20-1 and TRBJ2-3; no reliable D call. Per the germline V gene, CDR1 is DFQATT and CDR2 is SNEGSKA (reference sequence). There are 16 residues in the CDR3. Trimming left V 5 bases short and J 0 bases short, with 18 bases between. The CDR3 is CSASSALFPSTDTQYF. Here the CDR3 DNA reads TGCAGTGCTTCCTCTGCACTCTTTCCTAGCACAGATACGCAGTATTTT.

The rearrangement joins TRBV11-3 to TRBJ2-3; D gene unclear. In germline, CDR1 is SGHNT, CDR2 YENEEA. The CDR3 has 17 amino acids. V gave up 5 bases and J gave up 5 bases, with 23 bases separating them. CDR3 residues: CASSHTWAPQPIDTQYF. The CDR3 DNA reads TGTGCCAGCAGCCATACATGGGCCCCTCAGCCCATAGATACGCAGTATTTT.

The V and J genes are TRBV12-3 or TRBV12-4 and TRBJ1-1; 7 nucleotides align to TRBD1. With V trimmed by 3 bases and J by 5 bases, 6 bases remained unmatched. The CDR3 consists of 14 residues. The CDR3 sequence: CASSFAGGDTEAFF. Here the CDR3 DNA reads TGTGCCAGCAGTTTCGCAGGGGGGGATACTGAAGCTTTCTTT.

The table lists this clonotype with a few counts. The gene calls are TRBV13 and TRBJ1-4, with D perhaps TRBD1 (6 bases). CDR3 length: 16 residues. The V gene's germline CDR1 is PRHDT and CDR2 FYEKMQ (reference sequence). The ends were cut back, 0 bases at V and 14 bases at J, with 22 bases in the middle. CDR3 bases: TGTGCCAGCAGCTTAGGCCTGCAGGGGACTCCAGCAGGGCTGTTTTTT. Its translation: CASSLGLQGTPAGLFF.